These T cell receptor beta chains were read from a single sample in a study of identical twins. MiXCR, applied by TCRdb to the 5' RACE reads, yields one record per CDR3 protein. The table includes roughly 540,000 distinct CDR3 sequences, roughly a fifth detected once. This sample was shared with a second study, whose subject was T cells expressing NK-cell markers.

The source material was CD4+ T cells sorted from blood. These receptor sequences come from a woman younger than 30 in good health. Both conserved end residues are trimmed from each CDR3. Size is omitted from some rows. Given values are once, few, many or a class for expanded clones.

abundance | v_gene | CDR3aa
few | TRBV9 | ASSGRMNTEAF
. | TRBV7-9 | ASSLARETHEQY
few | TRBV12-3/TRBV12-4 | ASLLAGTYNEQF
. | TRBV3-1 | ASSQVGGTSGRNEQF
. | TRBV5-1 | ASSLRTQETQY
. | TRBV28 | ASRPGQGAEAF
once | TRBV10-1 | ASSVRVSSTDTQY
. | TRBV12-3/TRBV12-4 | ASSLDPVQETQY
few | TRBV5-1 | ASSPRGGGNEQF
. | TRBV5-1 | ASSSEGHYGYT
many | TRBV10-3 | AISGGLSNYGYT
. | TRBV5-1 | ASSRQALVTGELF
. | TRBV5-1 | ASSSQTRDTQY
. | TRBV20-1 | SASREEQY
. | TRBV6-5 | ASSSRIAGTKETQY